One sample yielded the 9 T cell receptor beta chains listed below, sequenced in a study of T cells after posttransplantation cyclophosphamide. Measured with immunoSEQ multiplex PCR; TCRdb has only the in-frame clones, and not every one. This repertoire shows roughly 11,000 clones, 75% to 95% found once; its top ten account for less than 4.5%. A marrow graft followed busulfan-fludarabine conditioning, with cyclophosphamide on days +3 and +4. Sequences were derived from PBMCs, sampled after allogeneic stem cell transplant with posttransplant cyclophosphamide. These receptors were obtained from a female patient aged 25-40 years who received an allogeneic stem cell transplant from an unrelated donor, was CMV-positive, and had no GVHD. The graft donor may have contributed some T cells.

J is TRBJ2-1 and V is TRBV5-5; 10 bases are a match to TRBD2. CDR1 and CDR2 (germline): SGHKS, YYEKEE (reference sequence). The CDR3 loop spans 19 amino acids. V gave up 4 bases and J gave up 5 bases; unmatched junction bases: 18. Here the CDR3 DNA reads TGTGCCAGCAGCCCTAGCTTACTAGCGGGGAGCGCCCGCAACAATGAGCAGTTCTTC. Translated, it gives CASSPSLLAGSARNNEQFF. Using reference TRBV5-5 and TRBJ2-1 for the parts outside the CDR3, the full variable domain is DAGVTQSPTHLIKTRGQQVTLRCSPISGHKSVSWYQQVLGQGPQFIFQYYEKEERGRGNFPDRFSARQFPNYSSELNVNALLLGDSALYLCASSPSLLAGSARNNEQFFGPGTRLTVL.

The rearrangement uses TRBV18 and TRBJ1-4; 11 nucleotides line up with TRBD1. The CDR3 covers 14 residues. V trimming: 3 bases; J trimming: 7 bases; junction bases outside the gene matches: 1. The germline CDR1 and CDR2 sequences are KGHSH and LQKENI. The CDR3 DNA follows: TGTGCCAGCTCACCTGGACAGGGGGCTGAAAAACTGTTTTTT. Its translation is CASSPGQGAEKLFF.

This chain connects TRBV18 to TRBJ1-4; 10 nucleotides match TRBD1. The CDR3 consists of 15 residues. Germline lookup yields CDR1 KGHSH and CDR2 LQKENI. J was trimmed by 10 bases and V by 3 bases; bases with no gene match: 8. CDR3 in amino acids: CASSPKGTGALKLFF. The CDR3 DNA follows: TGTGCCAGCTCACCGAAGGGGACAGGGGCACTAAAACTGTTTTTT.

The CDR3 sequence is CASSRWTGGDEQYF. CDR3 coding DNA: TGTGCCAGTAGTAGGTGGACAGGGGGCGACGAGCAGTACTTC. The rearrangement links TRBV19 to TRBJ2-5; TRBD1 agrees at 11 bases. The J call may be incorrect, as the DNA end agrees better with TRBJ2-7. This CDR3 spans 14 amino acids. Germline V gene sequence: CDR1 LNHDA, CDR2 SQIVND (reference sequence).

CDR3: CSVTTSGGFGEQFF. For the CDR3, the DNA is TGCAGCGTTACTACTAGCGGGGGGTTTGGAGAGCAGTTCTTC. The chain couples TRBV29-1 to TRBJ2-1, with 12 bases aligning to TRBD2. Germline V lookup: CDR1 SQVTM, CDR2 ANQGSEA. The CDR3 is made up of 14 amino acids. V gave up 5 bases and J gave up 10 bases; unmatched junction bases: 9.

The chain links TRBV27 to TRBJ2-6, with 7 positions matching TRBD1. The CDR3 loop spans 15 amino acids. J lost 2 bases, V lost 6 bases, and 4 bases had no gene match. Germline V lookup: CDR1 MNHEY, CDR2 SMNVEV (reference sequence). The CDR3, as DNA: TGTGCCAGCAGGAGAACAGGGGCTGGGGCCAACGTCCTGACTTTC. It is translated as CASRRTGAGANVLTF.

The V gene is TRBV2, the J gene TRBJ1-4, with TRBD1 matching 12 bases. From germline, CDR1 is SNHLY and CDR2 FYNNEI. Trimming removed 3 bases from V and 6 bases from J; junction bases left unmatched: 5. The CDR3 covers 16 residues. CDR3 amino acids: CASSDLGQGAYEKLFF. The CDR3 DNA sequence: TGTGCCAGCAGTGACCTGGGACAGGGGGCCTATGAAAAACTGTTTTTT.

Details on this clone: At one of its ends the junction is not consistent with the germline gene, which may arise from a read error. The chain uses TRBV7-9 and TRBJ1-1; TRBD1 might be the D (6 bases). Per the germline V gene, CDR1 is SEHNR and CDR2 is FQNEAQ (reference sequence). This CDR3 is 17 amino acids long. The CDR3 sequence: CASSQGQPVRANTGAFF. The CDR3 coding sequence is TGTGCCAGCAGCCAAGGACAGCCTGTTAGGGCGAACACTGGAGCTTTCTTT.

This clone was observed a few times. V usage is TRBV7-9 and J usage is TRBJ1-5; 10 bases agree with TRBD1. V dropped 5 bases and J dropped 5; count of bases not matched to a gene: 12. Germline values: CDR1 SEHNR, CDR2 FQNEAQ (reference sequence). This CDR3 region has 17 residues. In DNA form, the CDR3 reads TGTGCCAGCAGCCTGGGAGGGGACAGGGGCCACGATCAGCCCCAGCATTTT. This gives the protein CASSLGGDRGHDQPQHF.